Shown below are 3 T cell receptor beta chains from a single sample sequenced in a study of blood T cell repertoires in COVID-19 (dated by TCRdb to 2020 to 2022). The library relied on the immunoSEQ multiplex PCR assay. As stored in TCRdb, this immuneACCESS dataset retains in-frame rearrangements with V and J assigned. A fraction of the clones does not appear; measured against another copy, unresolved V genes explain less than half of the discrepancy, and the remainder lacks a known reason. In all, the sample holds 150,000 to 200,000 clones, and 83% of those were seen once. The ten largest account for 1.5% of the sample. Sequencing was done on a sample of peripheral blood. The origin of the receptors is a human donor in a cohort sampled during active COVID-19.

This clone was seen a single time. The rearrangement joins TRBV12-3 or TRBV12-4 to TRBJ2-1; 11 nucleotides agree with TRBD2. The CDR3 covers 13 residues. J lost 9 bases, V lost 6 bases, and 4 bases had no gene match. The CDR3, as DNA: TGTGCCAGCAGCGTAGCGGGGGGGCCTGAGCAGTTCTTC. This sequence encodes CASSVAGGPEQFF.

The chain has TRBV28 and TRBJ2-7; 8 nucleotides align to TRBD2. Unmatched junction bases numbered 12, after V lost 2 bases and J lost 0 bases. The V gene's germline CDR1 is MDHEN and CDR2 SYDVKM. CDR3 length: 18 amino acids. The CDR3 is CASSLGPGVSGASYEQYF. CDR3 nucleotides: TGTGCCAGCAGTTTAGGGCCAGGGGTTAGCGGGGCCTCCTACGAGCAGTACTTC.

The rearrangement links TRBV10-3 to TRBJ2-7, with 8 positions matching TRBD1. V shed 7 bases, J shed 5 bases, and the junction held 4 bases outside the gene matches. The CDR3 sequence is 12 residues long. Germline V gene data show CDR1 as ENHRY and CDR2 as SYGVKD. The CDR3 DNA sequence: TGTGCCATCAACCAGGGGGCGAACGAGCAGTACTTC. Translating gives CAINQGANEQYF.